The 2 T cell receptor beta chains presented below share a single source sample, sequenced in a study of blood T cell repertoires in COVID-19. The data were produced by immunoSEQ multiplex PCR, yet TCRdb's version contains in-frame clones alone and is incomplete. The sample has under 130,000 clones, 85% seen once. The specimen was peripheral blood. The receptors derive from a man between 50 and 59 years old with acute or convalescent COVID-19.

The rearrangement uses TRBV5-4 and TRBJ2-5, with TRBD2 identical over 7 bases. Germline loops: CDR1 SGHNT, CDR2 YYREEE (reference sequence). With 0 bases clipped from V and 1 base from J, the junction kept 6 bases outside the gene matches. The CDR3 is 16 amino acids. CDR3 region: CASSLAASGLQETQYF. The CDR3 nucleotides are TGTGCCAGCAGCTTGGCTGCTAGCGGCCTCCAAGAGACCCAGTACTTC.

The rearrangement joins TRBV5-1 to TRBJ1-1; D may be TRBD1 (5 bases). This CDR3 is built from 18 residues. V was clipped by 1 base and J by 3 bases, with 22 bases between them. Germline CDR1 reads SGHRS; CDR2 reads YFSETQ. CDR3: CASSLNWGRVAGDTEAFF. CDR3 nucleotides: TGCGCCAGCAGCTTGAATTGGGGGAGGGTGGCAGGAGACACTGAAGCTTTCTTT. Based on the CDR3 plus reference TRBV5-1 and TRBJ1-1, the full variable domain is KAGVTQTPRYLIKTRGQQVTLSCSPISGHRSVSWYQQTPGQGLQFLFEYFSETQRNKGNFPGRFSGRQFSNSRSEMNVSTLELGDSALYLCASSLNWGRVAGDTEAFFGQGTRLTVV.